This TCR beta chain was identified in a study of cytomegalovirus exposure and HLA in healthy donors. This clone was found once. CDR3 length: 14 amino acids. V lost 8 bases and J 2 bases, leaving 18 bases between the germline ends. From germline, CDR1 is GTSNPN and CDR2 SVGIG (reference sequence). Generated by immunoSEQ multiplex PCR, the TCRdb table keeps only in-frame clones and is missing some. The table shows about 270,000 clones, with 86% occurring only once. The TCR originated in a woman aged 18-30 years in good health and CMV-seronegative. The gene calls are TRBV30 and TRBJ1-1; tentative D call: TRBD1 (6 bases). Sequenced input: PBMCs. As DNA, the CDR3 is TGTGCCCGACGTAGGGCAGGGACAAACACTGAAGCTTTCTTT. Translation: CARRRAGTNTEAFF.